The source of this T cell receptor (beta chain) is a study of CXCR3-negative and CXCR3-positive naive CD8 T cells. Overall study findings and caveats: Naive cells that were CXCR3-positive had more hydrophobic TRB CDR3s (compared with CXCR3-negative naive cells). Once cells were cryopreserved, CXCR3 expression went down partly, and most assays used fresh PBMCs.

Per the germline V gene, CDR1 is SGHTA and CDR2 is FQGNSA. CDR3 length equals 16 residues. The study made its TRB cDNA libraries by 5' RACE, adding UMI labels. TCRdb re-called the 5' RACE reads, yielding one record per CDR3 amino acid sequence without DNA. Here the sample table reports about 98,000 distinct CDR3 sequences. With regard to this clonotype: The antigen remains unidentified.

The chain has TRBV7-2 and TRBJ2-4. The sequencing input was naive CXCR3+ CD8+ T cells from blood. Subset described: CD45RO-CCR7+CD27+CD95- naive CD8+ T cells expressing CXCR3 (TNR3+). The clonotype comes from a human donor in good health. Some clones in this sample may be carry-over from other donors' samples. CDR3 sequence: CASSDEDFAAKNIQYF.